This T cell receptor (beta chain) was recovered during a study of blood T cell repertoires in COVID-19. Study-wide context: From the United States, Italy and Spain came samples of acute and convalescent COVID-19.

The data were produced by immunoSEQ multiplex PCR, yet TCRdb's version contains in-frame clones alone and is incomplete. The sample carries roughly 70,000 clones, 73% recorded once. V was pared by 1 base and J by 6 bases, with 11 bases of the junction left unmatched. In germline, CDR1 is MNHEY, CDR2 SMNVEV (reference sequence). This CDR3 is built from 16 residues. The TCR sequence derives from a man aged 55 to 70 with acute or convalescent COVID-19. The chain couples TRBV27 to TRBJ2-7; 8 bases match TRBD1. Material: peripheral blood. CDR3 amino acids: CASSLLGNGRGPEQYF. In DNA form, the CDR3 reads TGTGCCAGCAGTTTATTGGGGAATGGCAGGGGGCCCGAGCAGTACTTC.